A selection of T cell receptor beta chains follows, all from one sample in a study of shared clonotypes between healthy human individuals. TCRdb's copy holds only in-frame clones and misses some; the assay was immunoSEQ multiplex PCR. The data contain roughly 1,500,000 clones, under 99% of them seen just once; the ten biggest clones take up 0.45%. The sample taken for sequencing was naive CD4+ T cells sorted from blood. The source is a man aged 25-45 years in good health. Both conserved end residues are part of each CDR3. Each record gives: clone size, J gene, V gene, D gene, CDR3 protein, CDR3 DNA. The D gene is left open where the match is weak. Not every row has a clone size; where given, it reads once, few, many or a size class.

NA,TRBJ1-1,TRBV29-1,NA,CSVEPRLNTEAFF,TGCAGCGTTGAACCCAGGTTGAACACTGAAGCTTTCTTT
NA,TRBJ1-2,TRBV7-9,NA,CASSLPGYGYTF,TGTGCCAGCAGCTTACCCGGCTATGGCTACACCTTC
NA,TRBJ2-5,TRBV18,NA,CASSPLKGHGEETQYF,TGTGCCAGCTCACCACTGAAGGGGCACGGAGAAGAGACCCAGTACTTC
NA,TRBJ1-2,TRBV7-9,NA,CASSPRVVVYYGYTF,TGTGCCAGCAGCCCGCGGGTGGTGGTTTACTATGGCTACACCTTC
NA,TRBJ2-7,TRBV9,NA,CASSVGGTSSYEQYF,TGTGCCAGCAGCGTAGGTGGAACGAGCTCCTACGAGCAGTACTTC
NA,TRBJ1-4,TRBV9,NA,CASSYRSGEKLFF,TGTGCCAGCAGCTACCGCTCTGGTGAAAAACTGTTTTTT
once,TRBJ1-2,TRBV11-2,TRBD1,CASSPRDRLTNYGYTF,TGTGCCAGCAGCCCACGGGACAGGCTGACTAACTATGGCTACACCTTC
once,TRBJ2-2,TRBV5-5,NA,CASSPDRTNTGELFF,TGTGCCAGCAGCCCCGACAGGACGAACACCGGGGAGCTGTTTTTT
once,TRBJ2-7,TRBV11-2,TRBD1,CASSLGDRGLRNEQYF,TGTGCCAGCAGCTTAGGGGACAGGGGGCTTAGGAACGAGCAGTACTTC
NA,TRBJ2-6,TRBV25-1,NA,CASSPTGANVLTF,TGTGCCAGCAGTCCTACCGGGGCCAACGTCCTGACTTTC
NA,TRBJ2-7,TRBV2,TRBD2,CASSVLSGGRGSYEQYF,TGTGCCAGCAGTGTCTTATCCGGCGGGAGAGGTTCCTACGAGCAGTACTTC
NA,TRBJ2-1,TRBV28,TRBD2,CASRPPPGLAGEGSSYNEQFF,TGTGCCAGCAGGCCACCGCCGGGGCTAGCGGGAGAGGGGAGCTCCTACAATGAGCAGTTCTTC
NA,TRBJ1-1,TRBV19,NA,CASSISRRSGEAFF,TGTGCCAGTAGTATCTCCAGGCGATCGGGTGAAGCTTTCTTT
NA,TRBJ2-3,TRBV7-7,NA,CASSLGVGVDTQYF,TGTGCTAGCAGCTTGGGGGTCGGTGTTGATACGCAGTATTTT
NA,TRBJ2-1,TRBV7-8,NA,CASSLEYKQFF,TGTGCCAGCAGCTTAGAATATAAGCAGTTCTTC
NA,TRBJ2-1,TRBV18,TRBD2,CASSPSEASLAGNEQFF,TGTGCCAGCTCACCTTCCGAAGCAAGCCTAGCGGGAAATGAGCAGTTCTTC
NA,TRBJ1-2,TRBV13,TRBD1,CASSLGLLRDSSNYGYTF,TGTGCCAGCAGCTTAGGGCTCCTCCGGGACAGCTCAAACTATGGCTACACCTTC
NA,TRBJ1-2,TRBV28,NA,CASSSSLSPRNGYTF,TGTGCCAGCAGTTCCTCCCTGTCCCCTCGCAATGGCTACACCTTC
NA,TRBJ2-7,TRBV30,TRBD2,CAWSDPSLAGGRYEQYF,TGTGCCTGGAGTGACCCCTCCCTAGCGGGAGGGCGGTACGAGCAGTACTTC
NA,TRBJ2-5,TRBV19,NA,CASSPEYGETQYF,TGTGCCAGTAGTCCGGAATATGGGGAGACCCAGTACTTC
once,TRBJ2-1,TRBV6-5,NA,CASSYLANNEQFF,TGTGCCAGCAGTTACTTAGCGAACAATGAGCAGTTCTTC
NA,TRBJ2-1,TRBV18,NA,CASSPPVRGSYNEQFF,TGTGCCAGCTCACCACCGGTCCGGGGCTCCTACAATGAGCAGTTCTTC
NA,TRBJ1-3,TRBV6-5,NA,CASSYSTASGNTIYF,TGTGCCAGCAGTTACTCAACGGCCTCTGGAAACACCATATATTTT
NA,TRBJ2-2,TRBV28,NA,CASSSSGPNTGELFF,TGTGCCAGCAGTTCCTCAGGCCCGAACACCGGGGAGCTGTTTTTT
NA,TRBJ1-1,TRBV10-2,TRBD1,CATRDSYMNTEAFF,TGCGCCACCCGGGACAGCTACATGAACACTGAAGCTTTCTTT
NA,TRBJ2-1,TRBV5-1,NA,CASSGGTYNEQFF,TGCGCCAGCAGCGGGGGTACCTACAATGAGCAGTTCTTC
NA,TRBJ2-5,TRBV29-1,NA,CSVGLTDQETQYF,TGCAGCGTCGGACTGACAGACCAAGAGACCCAGTACTTC
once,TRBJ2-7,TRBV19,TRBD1,CATQPAWDSSYEQYF,TGTGCCACCCAACCGGCCTGGGACAGCTCCTACGAGCAGTACTTC
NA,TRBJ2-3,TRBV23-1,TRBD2,CASSRTGGSPTDTQYF,TGCGCCAGCAGTCGGACGGGAGGGTCGCCCACAGATACGCAGTATTTT
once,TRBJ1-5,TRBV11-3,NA,CASSLEISPNQPQHF,TGTGCCAGCAGCTTAGAAATCAGCCCGAATCAGCCCCAGCATTTT
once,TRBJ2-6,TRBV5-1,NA,CASSLPISGANVLTF,TGCGCCAGCAGCCTCCCAATCTCTGGGGCCAACGTCCTGACTTTC
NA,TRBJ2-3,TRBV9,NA,CASSVFGGQKTPVGTDTQYF,TGTGCCAGCAGCGTCTTTGGCGGGCAAAAAACTCCCGTGGGCACAGATACGCAGTATTTT
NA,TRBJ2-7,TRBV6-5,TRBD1,CASSYPPGTGVHEQYF,TGTGCCAGCAGTTACCCACCCGGGACAGGTGTCCACGAGCAGTACTTC
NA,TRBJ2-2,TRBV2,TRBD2,CASSGAPSGTGELFF,TGTGCCAGCAGTGGGGCTCCTAGCGGAACCGGGGAGCTGTTTTTT
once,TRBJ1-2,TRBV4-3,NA,CASSQGGPRVGYTF,TGCGCCAGCAGCCAAGGAGGGCCACGAGTTGGCTACACCTTC
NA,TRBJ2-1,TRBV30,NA,CAWSVQWSYNEQFF,TGTGCCTGGAGTGTACAGTGGTCCTACAATGAGCAGTTCTTC
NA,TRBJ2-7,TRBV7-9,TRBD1,CASSSVGTGFEYEQYF,TGTGCCAGCAGCTCAGTTGGGACAGGGTTTGAGTACGAGCAGTACTTC
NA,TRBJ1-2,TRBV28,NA,CASSPRAGFKVYYGYTF,TGTGCCAGCAGCCCCCGGGCGGGCTTCAAGGTTTACTATGGCTACACCTTC
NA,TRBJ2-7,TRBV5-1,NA,CASRTAVTHSSYEQYF,TGCGCCAGCAGGACCGCGGTTACTCATTCCTCCTACGAGCAGTACTTC
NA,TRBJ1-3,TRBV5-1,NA,CASSLRAPGNTIYF,TGCGCCAGCAGCTTGAGGGCACCTGGAAACACCATATATTTT
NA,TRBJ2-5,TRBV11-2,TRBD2,CASSSVGLAGVGETQYF,TGTGCCAGCAGCTCGGTGGGACTAGCGGGAGTGGGGGAGACCCAGTACTTC
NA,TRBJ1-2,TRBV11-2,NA,CASSLGVRGTIGYTF,TGTGCCAGCAGCTTAGGGGTCCGGGGTACTATTGGCTACACCTTC
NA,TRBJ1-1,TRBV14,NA,CASSQEGRGPAEAFF,TGTGCCAGCAGCCAAGAGGGACGGGGGCCCGCTGAAGCTTTCTTT
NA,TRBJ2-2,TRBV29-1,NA,CSVRVRATGELFF,TGCAGCGTTCGGGTTAGGGCTACCGGGGAGCTGTTTTTT
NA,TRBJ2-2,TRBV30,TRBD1,CAWSPGVGTVHTGELFF,TGTGCCTGGAGTCCCGGGGTCGGGACAGTGCACACCGGGGAGCTGTTTTTT
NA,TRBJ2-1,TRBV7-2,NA,CASSQDMPRGNEQFF,TGTGCCAGCAGCCAAGACATGCCCCGCGGGAATGAGCAGTTCTTC
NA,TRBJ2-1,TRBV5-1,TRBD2,CASSLGLAVYNEQFF,TGCGCCAGCAGCCTCGGACTAGCGGTTTACAATGAGCAGTTCTTC
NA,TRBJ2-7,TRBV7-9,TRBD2,CASTISGRVSYEQYF,TGTGCCAGCACCATTAGCGGGAGAGTTTCCTACGAGCAGTACTTC
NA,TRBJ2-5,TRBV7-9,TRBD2,CASSLARGLADEGETQYF,TGTGCCAGCAGCTTAGCCCGGGGACTAGCGGACGAGGGGGAGACCCAGTACTTC
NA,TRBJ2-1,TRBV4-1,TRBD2,CASSPGLAGGGNEQFF,TGCGCCAGCAGCCCCGGACTAGCGGGAGGCGGCAATGAGCAGTTCTTC